Listed below are T cell receptor beta chains from one sample, sequenced in a study of human T cells and chemical hapten exposure. One entry per CDR3 protein results from TCRdb running MiXCR on the RACE reads. The sample records 130,000 or so distinct CDR3 sequences, about 9.4% being singletons. The specimen was whole blood. The origin of the receptors is a male donor in good health. Some clones in this sample may be carry-over from other donors' samples. Both conserved end residues are part of each CDR3. D genes are given only for firm matches. A row's size may be missing; if present it is once, few, many or a size class.

few	TRBD1	TRBV20-1	TRBJ1-4	TGCAGTGCGCAAAAGTTCGGGACAGCTGCAACTAATGAAAAACTGTTTTTT	CSAQKFGTAATNEKLFF
few	TRBD1	TRBV20-1	TRBJ1-6	TGCAGTGCTAGAGATCACGGGACAGCTAATTCACCCCTCCACTTT	CSARDHGTANSPLHF
-	TRBD2	TRBV7-9	TRBJ2-2	TGTGCCAGCAGCCCGGGGACTAGCGGGAGTCAAACCGGGGAGCTGTTTTTT	CASSPGTSGSQTGELFF
many	TRBD2	TRBV27	TRBJ2-1	TGTGCCAGCAGTAAACTAGCGGAAGGCAATGAGCAGTTCTTC	CASSKLAEGNEQFF
-	-	TRBV19	TRBJ2-3	TGTGCCAGTAGTATCGAAGGGTTGGATACGCAGTATTTT	CASSIEGLDTQYF
few	TRBD2	TRBV27	TRBJ2-3	TGTGCCAGCAGTTCCCCCTTAGCGGGAGGGGCCACAGATACGCAGTATTTT	CASSSPLAGGATDTQYF
many	-	TRBV4-3	TRBJ2-5	TGCGCCAGCAGCCCGGGACCCGCCGGAGAGACCCAGTACTTC	CASSPGPAGETQYF
many	-	TRBV29-1	TRBJ2-7	TGCAGCGTTGATTGGTCCTCGGGGGAGCAGTACTTC	CSVDWSSGEQYF
many	-	TRBV20-1	TRBJ1-1	TGCAGTGCTAGAGATTTGCAGGGCAATGCTTTCTTT	CSARDLQGNAFF
-	-	TRBV5-5	TRBJ2-3	TGTGCCAGCAGGGTTCGGGGGAATCCCTCAGATACGCAGTATTTT	CASRVRGNPSDTQYF
-	TRBD2	TRBV6-6	TRBJ2-7	TGTGCCAGCAGTACCGGACTAGCGGGATACTACGAGCAGTACTTC	CASSTGLAGYYEQYF
few	-	TRBV12-3/TRBV12-4	TRBJ2-7	TGTGCCAGCAGTTTATATGAATCCCGCTACGAGCAGTACTTC	CASSLYESRYEQYF
many	-	TRBV7-9	TRBJ1-2	TGTGCCAGCAGCTTACATGAAGGGGCGGATGGCTACACCTTC	CASSLHEGADGYTF
few	-	TRBV9	TRBJ2-5	TGTGCCAGCAGCGCCGAGGGCAGGCAAGAGACCCAGTACTTC	CASSAEGRQETQYF
few	-	TRBV12-3/TRBV12-4	TRBJ2-1	TGTGCCAGCAGTCCCCAGCCCAGGGGCTATGAGCAGTTCTTC	CASSPQPRGYEQFF
many	TRBD2	TRBV4-3	TRBJ2-3	TGCGCCAGCAGCCAATCCTCCGGGACTAGCGTACCCAAGGGAGATACGCAGTATTTT	CASSQSSGTSVPKGDTQYF
few	TRBD1	TRBV10-3	TRBJ2-7	TGTGCCATCCAGGGAGGACAGGGTCTCCTCGGCGAGCAGTACTTC	CAIQGGQGLLGEQYF
few	TRBD2	TRBV7-9	TRBJ2-1	TGTGCCAGCAGCTTAGGGGGACTAGCGGGAGTCTACAATGAGCAGTTCTTC	CASSLGGLAGVYNEQFF
many	-	TRBV25-1	TRBJ2-3	TGTGCCAGCAGTCGAGGGACCTCTAGCACAGATACGCAGTATTTT	CASSRGTSSTDTQYF
few	-	TRBV4-3	TRBJ1-4	TGCGCCAGCAGCCCTGAGCGAGGGGGGCCTAATGAAAAACTGTTTTTT	CASSPERGGPNEKLFF
-	-	TRBV9	TRBJ2-6	TGTGCCAGCAGCGTAGCTGAGGGGGTCATTTCTGGGGCCAACGTCCTGACTTTC	CASSVAEGVISGANVLTF
-	TRBD1	TRBV29-1	TRBJ2-7	TGCAGCGTAGCCCGGGACAGGGCTTCGGGAGAGCAGTACTTC	CSVARDRASGEQYF
few	TRBD1	TRBV6-5	TRBJ2-7	TGTGCCAGCAGTTCGGGACAGGACGGTTACGAGCAGTACTTC	CASSSGQDGYEQYF
-	-	TRBV27	TRBJ1-1	TGTGCCAGCAGTTTATCGAATAGACAGGAGACCGAAGCTTTCTTT	CASSLSNRQETEAFF
many	TRBD2	TRBV6-2/TRBV6-3	TRBJ2-1	TGTGCCAGCAGTTATACTAGCGGGGGTTACAATGAGCAGTTCTTC	CASSYTSGGYNEQFF
-	TRBD1	TRBV9	TRBJ2-1	TGTGCCAGCAGCGTAGGGGGACAGAGACCCTCAGGGAATGAGCAGTTCTTC	CASSVGGQRPSGNEQFF
-	-	TRBV28	TRBJ2-3	TGTGCCAGCAGTTTTCGCGAGGGGACCGCAGATACGCAGTATTTT	CASSFREGTADTQYF
many	TRBD2	TRBV4-2	TRBJ2-5	TGTGCCAGCAGCCAAGATCGGGGGGGCCAAGAGACCCAGTACTTC	CASSQDRGGQETQYF
many	TRBD1	TRBV29-1	TRBJ2-3	TGCAGCGTTGGGACAGGGAAAGTGTGGGATACGCAGTATTTT	CSVGTGKVWDTQYF
-	TRBD1	TRBV15	TRBJ1-2	TGTGCCACCAGCAGAGGTACCGGGACAGGGGATACAGTTTATGGCTACACCTTC	CATSRGTGTGDTVYGYTF
few	TRBD1	TRBV20-1	TRBJ1-2	TGCAGTGCGCAAAGAACAGGGGGCGATGGCTACACCTTC	CSAQRTGGDGYTF
few	TRBD2	TRBV19	TRBJ2-7	TGTGCCAGTAGCTTACTAGCGGGGGGCGGCGAGCAGTACTTC	CASSLLAGGGEQYF
many	-	TRBV20-1	TRBJ2-7	TGCAGTGCTAGAAATCAATGGAGGGACAGACCGGGCGAGCAGTACTTC	CSARNQWRDRPGEQYF
many	-	TRBV14	TRBJ1-1	TGTGCCAGCAGCCAAATAGGGGGGCTTTACAACACTGAAGCTTTCTTT	CASSQIGGLYNTEAFF
-	-	TRBV20-1	TRBJ1-1	TGCAGTGCTCTTGGACAGATGAACACTGAAGCTTTCTTT	CSALGQMNTEAFF
-	-	TRBV5-1	TRBJ1-1	TGCGCCAGCAGCTTGGAGCGGGGGCCTCGCACTGAAGCTTTCTTT	CASSLERGPRTEAFF
-	-	TRBV7-6	TRBJ2-7	TGTGCCAGCAGCTTCGGGCGGACCTACGAGCAGTACTTC	CASSFGRTYEQYF